These T cell receptor beta chains were read from a single sample in a study of T cell changes during pregnancy in multiple sclerosis. Repertoires were generated with immunoSEQ multiplex PCR, while TCRdb's copy carries only in-frame clones and drops some. The data contain approximately 43,000 clones, about 92% of them singletons. Sequences were derived from CD8+ T cells from peripheral blood mononuclear cells, sampled in the first trimester of pregnancy. These receptors came from a female donor with multiple sclerosis, enrolled in a pregnancy study. Both conserved end residues are part of each CDR3. D genes are given only for firm matches. Size is stated for part of the rows, as once, few or many counts, or as a class when the clone is expanded.

clone_size j_call v_call d_call cdr3_nt cdr3_aa
- TRBJ2-7 TRBV27 TRBD1 TGTGCCAGCAGATTATCTGGACAGGGGGCGCTTTACGAGCAGTACTTC CASRLSGQGALYEQYF
- TRBJ2-7 TRBV5-1 - TGCGCCAGCAGCTTGGCCGGGACACGACTCTACGAGCAGTACTTC CASSLAGTRLYEQYF
- TRBJ1-2 TRBV27 - TGTGCCAGCAGTATAGGGCCAGGGCATGGCTACACCTTC CASSIGPGHGYTF
- TRBJ2-7 TRBV6-6 - TGTGCCACCTTGGGGGGGCGCAACGAGCAGTACTTC CATLGGRNEQYF
- TRBJ1-5 TRBV7-2 - TGTGCCAGCAGCACAGACGGTCCTTTGGGCAATCAGCCCCAGCATTTT CASSTDGPLGNQPQHF
- TRBJ2-2 TRBV7-7 - TGTGCCAGCAGCTTAGATCCGGGTTCCGGGGAGCTGTTTTTT CASSLDPGSGELFF
- TRBJ1-5 TRBV4-2 - TGTGCCAGCAGCCAAACCGACAGAGGCAATCAGCCCCAGCATTTT CASSQTDRGNQPQHF
- TRBJ1-1 TRBV9 - TGTGCCAGCAGCGTAGCTTGGGGAGACCGTGAAGCTTTCTTT CASSVAWGDREAFF
- TRBJ1-2 TRBV30 - TGTGCCTGGAGATGGGGCATAGGGTATGGCTACACCTTC CAWRWGIGYGYTF
- TRBJ2-5 TRBV7-9 - TGTGCCAGCAGCTTAGTTAAGCTGGAAGAGACCCAGTACTTC CASSLVKLEETQYF
- TRBJ1-1 TRBV5-1 - TGCGCCAGCAGCTTGGATTTCCAGACTGAAGCTTTCTTT CASSLDFQTEAFF
- TRBJ2-3 TRBV25-1 - TGTGCCAGCAGTGTTGGGGGCGGCACAGATACGCAGTATTTT CASSVGGGTDTQYF
few TRBJ1-6 TRBV4-2 - TGTGCCAGCAGCCAAGAATGGAGCTCGGGTGGTTCACCCCTCCACTTT CASSQEWSSGGSPLHF
- TRBJ1-1 TRBV19 - TGTGCCAGTAGTATTCGGGAGAGCACTGAAGCTTTCTTT CASSIRESTEAFF
- TRBJ1-1 TRBV6-1 - TGTGCCAGCAGGCGACAGAACACTGAAGCTTTCTTT CASRRQNTEAFF
- TRBJ2-5 TRBV4-3 TRBD2 TGCGCCAGCAGCCCCGTCGGACTAGCGGGGGGGCCCGAGGAGACCCAGTACTTC CASSPVGLAGGPEETQYF
- TRBJ2-3 TRBV7-9 TRBD2 TGTGCCAGCAGCTTACTCGCGGGAGGGCCAGATACGCAGTATTTT CASSLLAGGPDTQYF
once TRBJ2-7 TRBV4-3 - TGCGCCAGCAGCCAAGACAGAACATACGAGCAGTACTTC CASSQDRTYEQYF
- TRBJ2-7 TRBV10-1 - TGCGCCAGCAGCGCCGACAGGCTCCCTCCCTACGAGCAGTACTTC CASSADRLPPYEQYF
- TRBJ2-3 TRBV19 - TGTGCCAGTAGTATATTAGCAGTTACCACAGATACGCAGTATTTT CASSILAVTTDTQYF
- TRBJ2-7 TRBV19 - TGTGCCAGTAGTATAGATCGGGGAACCCCCTACGAGCAGTACTTC CASSIDRGTPYEQYF
- TRBJ2-7 TRBV9 - TGTGCCAGCAGCGTTAGGGGGAGTCCCTACGAGCAGTACTTC CASSVRGSPYEQYF
- TRBJ1-1 TRBV5-1 TRBD1 TGCGCCAGCAGCTTGTACAGGGGTTTTTGGACTGAAGCTTTCTTT CASSLYRGFWTEAFF
few TRBJ1-1 TRBV21-1 - TGTGCCAGCAGCAAAGAAGGTTCAGGTGAAGCTTTCTTT CASSKEGSGEAFF
- TRBJ1-4 TRBV6-5 - TGTGCCAGCAGTTACTCGATGCGGGTTCGTGGGGAAAAACTGTTTTTT CASSYSMRVRGEKLFF
- TRBJ1-1 TRBV9 - TGTGCCAGCAGCGTAGAAGCCTTGAACACTGAAGCTTTCTTT CASSVEALNTEAFF
once TRBJ1-2 TRBV7-9 - TGTGCCAGCAGCCTCGGACAGCCAGGTGCGGACACCTTC CASSLGQPGADTF
- TRBJ2-3 TRBV12-5 TRBD2 TGTGCTAGTGGTTTTGGGACTAGCGGGAGAGATACGCAGTATTTT CASGFGTSGRDTQYF
- TRBJ2-7 TRBV19 TRBD2 TGTGCCAGTAGCCCGGGACTAGCGGGGGAATACGAGCAGTACTTC CASSPGLAGEYEQYF
- TRBJ1-1 TRBV7-9 - TGTGCCAGCAGCTTACTCGGGGAAAACACTGAAGCTTTCTTT CASSLLGENTEAFF
- TRBJ2-1 TRBV4-2 TRBD2 TGTGCCAGCAGCCAAGAAGGACTAGCGGGGGATTACAATGAGCAGTTCTTC CASSQEGLAGDYNEQFF
- TRBJ2-5 TRBV27 - TGTGCCAGCAGTTTAGTCGGAGAGACCCAGTACTTC CASSLVGETQYF
- TRBJ1-2 TRBV7-9 - TGTGCCAGCAACTCCGGGAGGGATTATGGCTACACCTTC CASNSGRDYGYTF
- TRBJ2-2 TRBV29-1 TRBD2 TGCAGCGTTGACCCGGGACTAGCGGGGACCGGGGAGCTGTTTTTT CSVDPGLAGTGELFF
- TRBJ2-7 TRBV29-1 - TGCAGCGTCGAAAAGCGCGGCGGCTACGAGCAGTACTTC CSVEKRGGYEQYF
- TRBJ1-1 TRBV5-5 - TGTGCCAGCAGCCCCGGGACACCCGAGTCGAACACTGAAGCTTTCTTT CASSPGTPESNTEAFF
- TRBJ2-7 TRBV7-3 - TGTGCCAGCAGCCCCGGGGGTCGAGGGGGCGCGTACGAGCAGTACTTC CASSPGGRGGAYEQYF
- TRBJ2-7 TRBV23-1 TRBD2 TGCGCCAGCAGTCAAAGGGAGGGGACCCCCTACGAGCAGTACTTC CASSQREGTPYEQYF
- TRBJ2-1 TRBV2 - TGTGCCAGCCGCCCGGGGGGCGATTACAATGAGCAGTTCTTC CASRPGGDYNEQFF
once TRBJ1-5 TRBV18 - TGTGCCAGCTCACCAACAGGGAACAGACAGCCCCAGCATTTT CASSPTGNRQPQHF
- TRBJ1-1 TRBV30 - TGTGCCTGGGGGTGGCAGGGGAACACTGAAGCTTTCTTT CAWGWQGNTEAFF
- TRBJ1-4 TRBV5-1 - TGCGCCAGCAGCTTCAGGGGAACCAATGAAAAACTGTTTTTT CASSFRGTNEKLFF
- TRBJ2-2 TRBV7-9 TRBD2 TGTGCCACCCTACGCGGGAGGGAGAACACCGGGGAGCTGTTTTTT CATLRGRENTGELFF
- TRBJ2-4 TRBV27 TRBD2 TGTGCCAGCAGTCCCCCAGCTAGCGGCAAAAACATTCAGTACTTC CASSPPASGKNIQYF
- TRBJ1-1 TRBV5-1 TRBD1 TGCGCCAGCAGCTTAGAGACAGGGCAACGATACGCTTTCTTT CASSLETGQRYAFF
- TRBJ1-4 TRBV30 - TGTGCCTGGACTTGGGCTACTAATGAAAAACTGTTTTTT CAWTWATNEKLFF
- TRBJ1-2 TRBV14 TRBD1 TGTGCCAGCAGCGAGGATCGACAGGGACCTTATGGCTACACCTTC CASSEDRQGPYGYTF
- TRBJ1-5 TRBV9 - TGTGCCAGCAGCGTAGAGGGGTCTCAGCCCCAGCATTTT CASSVEGSQPQHF
- TRBJ2-7 TRBV5-1 - TGCGCCAGCAGCTTGAAGCCCTCGTATCTCGGCCCGAGCAGCGCCTACGAGCAGTACTTC CASSLKPSYLGPSSAYEQYF
- TRBJ1-4 TRBV25-1 - TGTGCCAGCAGTCGGCCAGGGATAAGCGAAAAACTGTTTTTT CASSRPGISEKLFF
- TRBJ2-1 TRBV11-2 TRBD1 TGTGCCAGCAGCTACGGGACAGCAATTTACAATGAGCAGTTCTTC CASSYGTAIYNEQFF
- TRBJ2-1 TRBV6-5 TRBD2 TGTGCCAGCAGTTACTTCCTAGCGGGAGCTGAGCAGTTCTTC CASSYFLAGAEQFF
- TRBJ1-1 TRBV6-5 - TGTGCCAGCAGTTACTTAAACGGCGGGAACACTGAAGCTTTCTTT CASSYLNGGNTEAFF
- TRBJ1-2 TRBV19 - TGTGCCAGTAGTATAGCTCCAGGGCCCCTGGGTGGCTACACCTTC CASSIAPGPLGGYTF